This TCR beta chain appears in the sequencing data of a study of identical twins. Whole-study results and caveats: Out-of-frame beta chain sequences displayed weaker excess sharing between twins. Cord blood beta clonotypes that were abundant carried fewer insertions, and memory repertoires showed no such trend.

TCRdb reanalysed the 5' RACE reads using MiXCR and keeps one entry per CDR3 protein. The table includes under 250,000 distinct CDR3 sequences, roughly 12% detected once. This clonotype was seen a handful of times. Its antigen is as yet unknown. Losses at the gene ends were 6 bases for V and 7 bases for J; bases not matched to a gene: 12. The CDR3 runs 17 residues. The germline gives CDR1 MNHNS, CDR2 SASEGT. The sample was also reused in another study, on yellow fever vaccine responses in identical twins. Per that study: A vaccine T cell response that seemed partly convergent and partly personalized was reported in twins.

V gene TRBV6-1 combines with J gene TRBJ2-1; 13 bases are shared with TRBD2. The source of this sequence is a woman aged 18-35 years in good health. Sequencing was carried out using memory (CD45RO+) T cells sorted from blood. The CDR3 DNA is TGTGCCAGCAGGCGTCCCGGGACTAGCGGGATCTTAAATGAGCAGTTCTTC. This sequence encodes CASRRPGTSGILNEQFF.